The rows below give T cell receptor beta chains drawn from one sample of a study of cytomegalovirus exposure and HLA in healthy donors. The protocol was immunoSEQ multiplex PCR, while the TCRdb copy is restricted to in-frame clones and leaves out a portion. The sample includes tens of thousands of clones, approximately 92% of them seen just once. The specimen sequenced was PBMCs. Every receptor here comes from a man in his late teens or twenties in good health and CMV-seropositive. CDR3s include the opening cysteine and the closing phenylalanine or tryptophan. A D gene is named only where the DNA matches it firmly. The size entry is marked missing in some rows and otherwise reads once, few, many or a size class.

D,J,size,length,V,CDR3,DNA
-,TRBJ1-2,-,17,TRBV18,CASSPDRTKQPGYGYTF,TGTGCCAGCTCACCAGACCGGACTAAACAACCGGGCTATGGCTACACCTTC
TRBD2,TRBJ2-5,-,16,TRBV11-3,CASSQGTSGSVETQYF,TGTGCCAGCAGCCAAGGGACTAGCGGGAGTGTAGAGACCCAGTACTTC
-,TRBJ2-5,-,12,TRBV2,CASSGSGETQYF,TGTGCCAGCAGTGGGAGTGGGGAGACCCAGTACTTC
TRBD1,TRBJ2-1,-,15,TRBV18,CASSRDRGGKNEQFF,TGTGCCAGCTCACGGGACAGGGGAGGAAAAAATGAGCAGTTCTTC
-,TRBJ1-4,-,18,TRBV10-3,CAISESRTAWATNEKLFF,TGTGCCATCAGTGAGTCGCGGACAGCCTGGGCAACTAATGAAAAACTGTTTTTT
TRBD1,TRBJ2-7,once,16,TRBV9,CASSVTPTGVEDEQYF,TGTGCCAGCAGCGTTACCCCGACAGGGGTTGAAGACGAGCAGTACTTC
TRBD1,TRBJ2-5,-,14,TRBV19,CASGVGGQGETQYF,TGTGCCAGTGGCGTGGGGGGACAGGGAGAGACCCAGTACTTC
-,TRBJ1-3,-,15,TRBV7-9,CASSRGGERRNTIYF,TGTGCCAGCAGCCGTGGGGGGGAAAGGAGAAACACCATATATTTT
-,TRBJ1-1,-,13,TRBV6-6,CASSRGENTEAFF,TGTGCCAGCAGCAGGGGAGAAAACACTGAAGCTTTCTTT
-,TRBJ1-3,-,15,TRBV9,CASSPPGGTLSTIYF,TGTGCCAGCAGCCCCCCCGGGGGGACCCTTTCCACCATATATTTT
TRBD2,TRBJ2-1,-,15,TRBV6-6,CASLASWGGYNEQFF,TGTGCCAGCTTAGCTTCGTGGGGGGGATACAATGAGCAGTTCTTC
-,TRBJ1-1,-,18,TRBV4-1,CASSQGRGTTVMNTEAFF,TGCGCCAGCAGCCAAGGGCGCGGGACGACCGTTATGAACACTGAAGCTTTCTTT
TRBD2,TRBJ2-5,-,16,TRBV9,CASSVGSGGREETQYF,TGTGCCAGCAGCGTTGGAAGCGGGGGAAGGGAGGAGACCCAGTACTTC
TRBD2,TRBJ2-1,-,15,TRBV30,CAWTLGTSGNNEQFF,TGTGCCTGGACCCTCGGGACTAGCGGTAACAATGAGCAGTTCTTC
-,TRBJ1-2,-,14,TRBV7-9,CASSLVLSEDGYTF,TGTGCCAGCAGCTTAGTACTTTCGGAGGATGGCTACACCTTC
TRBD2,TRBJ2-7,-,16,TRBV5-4,CASSLGLAGGGDEQYF,TGTGCCAGCAGCTTGGGGCTAGCGGGAGGAGGGGACGAGCAGTACTTC
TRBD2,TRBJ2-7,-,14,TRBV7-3,CASSPGTSGTEQYF,TGTGCCAGCAGCCCCGGGACTAGCGGGACTGAGCAGTACTTC
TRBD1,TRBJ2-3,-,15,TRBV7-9,CASSLAQGSTDTQYF,TGTGCCAGCAGCTTAGCACAGGGGAGCACAGATACGCAGTATTTT
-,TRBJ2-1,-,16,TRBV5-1,CASSLRGTGGYNEQFF,TGCGCCAGCAGCCTACGAGGGACTGGGGGTTACAATGAGCAGTTCTTC
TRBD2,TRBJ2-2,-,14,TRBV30,CAWRLAGGTGELFF,TGTGCCTGGAGACTAGCGGGAGGCACCGGGGAGCTGTTTTTT
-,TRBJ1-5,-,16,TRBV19,CASSRSAAIGGQPQHF,TGTGCCAGTAGTAGGTCCGCCGCGATCGGAGGACAGCCCCAGCATTTT
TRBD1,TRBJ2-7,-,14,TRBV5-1,CASSSGQGEGEQYF,TGCGCCAGCAGCTCCGGACAGGGTGAGGGCGAGCAGTACTTC